This entry lists 26 T cell receptor beta chains sequenced from one sample in a study of cytomegalovirus exposure and HLA in healthy donors. The PCR ran on 60 Vbeta and 13 Jbeta primers. Clones were sequenced by immunoSEQ multiplex PCR, and TCRdb holds only the in-frame ones, with some missing. The table lists 150,000 to 200,000 clones, roughly 77% of them singletons. The sample comprised PBMCs. These TCRs come from a woman between 40 and 55 years old in good health and CMV-seropositive.

The J gene is TRBJ2-1, the V gene TRBV7-9; the match to TRBD2 covers 9 bases. This CDR3 is built from 17 residues. V dropped 1 base and J dropped 0; count of bases not matched to a gene: 4. Germline CDR1 reads SEHNR; CDR2 reads FQNEAQ (reference sequence). In DNA, the CDR3 is TGTGCCAGCAGCTTAGTGGCTAGCGGGAACTCCTACAATGAGCAGTTCTTC. Its translation is CASSLVASGNSYNEQFF.

The genes are TRBV5-1 and TRBJ2-7, with a tentative D call TRBD2 (5 bases). Germline-derived CDR1 and CDR2 are SGHRS and YFSETQ. V lost 0 bases, J lost 4 bases, and 8 bases lay in between. CDR3 length: 13 residues. The CDR3 region has the DNA TGCGCCAGCAGCTTGGACGGGGTTTACGAGCAGTACTTC. This translates into CASSLDGVYEQYF.

Details on this clone: Other nucleotide sequences in the sample specify the same CDR3. The V call is TRBV6-4, the J call TRBJ2-2; TRBD2 matches 7 bases. Trimming at V came to 0 bases and at J to 6 bases, leaving 16 bases not matched to a gene. The germline V gene has CDR1 MRHNA and CDR2 SNTAGT. This CDR3 has 19 residues. The CDR3 sequence: CASSDSVIFGGRSAGELFF. The CDR3 DNA is TGTGCCAGCAGTGACTCGGTTATATTCGGCGGGAGATCAGCCGGGGAGCTGTTTTTT.

The chain employs TRBV28 and TRBJ1-2, with 10 bases fitting TRBD1. Trimming took 5 bases from V and 1 from J; bases not matched to a gene: 10. The CDR3 has 17 residues. Per germline, CDR1 MDHEN and CDR2 SYDVKM. This chain's CDR3 is CASSLDRGLVYNYGYTF. CDR3 in DNA: TGTGCCAGCAGTCTAGACAGGGGGCTTGTTTATAACTATGGCTACACCTTC.

The chain uses TRBV28 and TRBJ2-1; D remains ambiguous. The germline CDR1 and CDR2 sequences are MDHEN and SYDVKM. This CDR3 spans 11 amino acids. V lost 4 bases and J 10 bases, leaving 8 bases between the germline ends. In DNA form, the CDR3 reads TGTGCCAGCAGTTCTATGTGGGAGCAGTTCTTC. Translation: CASSSMWEQFF.

The chain couples TRBV6-1 to TRBJ2-1; 10 bases align to TRBD1. Germline CDR1 MNHNS, CDR2 SASEGT. The CDR3 is 16 amino acids. J gave up 7 bases and V 4 bases, and 10 bases lay outside the gene matches. CDR3 in amino acids: CASSAHPGQGFNEQFF. The DNA of the CDR3 is TGTGCCAGCAGTGCCCATCCGGGACAGGGGTTTAATGAGCAGTTCTTC.

The rearrangement uses TRBV5-5 and TRBJ2-5, with 7 bases that match TRBD1. The V gene's germline CDR1 is SGHKS and CDR2 YYEKEE (reference sequence). The CDR3 consists of 14 residues. With 4 bases clipped from V and 2 bases from J, the junction kept 5 bases outside the gene matches. CDR3 nucleotides: TGTGCCAGCAGCCGAGGGACAGTACAAGAGACCCAGTACTTC. Amino acids: CASSRGTVQETQYF.

The chain couples TRBV6-5 to TRBJ2-3, with D possibly matching TRBD1 (5 bases). Trimming stripped 2 bases from V and 2 bases from J, with 11 bases between. The CDR3 extends over 15 amino acids. Germline assignment: CDR1 MNHEY and CDR2 SVGAGI. The CDR3 loop reads CASSYGDSITDTQYF. In DNA, the CDR3 is TGTGCCAGCAGTTACGGTGACAGTATCACAGATACGCAGTATTTT.

The J gene is TRBJ2-7, the V gene TRBV30, with D uncertain. Germline V gives CDR1 GTSNPN, CDR2 SVGIG (reference sequence). The ends were cut back, 2 bases at V and 5 bases at J, with 4 bases in the middle. The CDR3 is made up of 10 amino acids. The CDR3 nucleotides are TGTGCCTGGAGTCTCCACGAGCAGTACTTC. This codes for CAWSLHEQYF.

The V and J genes are TRBV10-1 and TRBJ2-1; TRBD2 matches 13 bases. Looked up from germline, CDR1 is WNHNN and CDR2 is SYGVQD (reference sequence). V shed 8 bases and J 4 bases; nucleotides not matched to a gene: 11. The CDR3 runs 17 residues. Written as DNA, the CDR3 is TGCGCCAGCCCCGAGTCAGGACTAGCGGGAGCATACAATGAGCAGTTCTTC. Translation: CASPESGLAGAYNEQFF.

The rearrangement uses TRBV28 and TRBJ2-7; 9 bases agree with TRBD2. Trimming at V came to 2 bases and at J to 3 bases, leaving 8 bases not matched to a gene. The CDR3 sequence is 16 residues long. Germline CDR1 reads MDHEN; CDR2 reads SYDVKM. Written as DNA, the CDR3 is TGTGCCAGCAGTTTAGCCTCAGCGGGAGGAGGCTACGAGCAGTACTTC. Protein: CASSLASAGGGYEQYF.

This sequence joins TRBV28 and TRBJ1-2; TRBD1 is a possible D gene (5 bases). The CDR3 covers 19 residues. Between the trimmed V and J ends, which lost 2 bases and 2 bases, there was a span of 24 bases. The germline V gene has CDR1 MDHEN and CDR2 SYDVKM. The CDR3 reads CASSLQDTPFQPLNYGYTF. The CDR3 DNA reads TGTGCCAGCAGTTTACAGGACACACCGTTTCAACCTCTAAACTATGGCTACACCTTC.

The J gene is TRBJ2-5, the V gene TRBV5-1, with a tentative D call TRBD1 (5 bases). Germline V CDR1 and CDR2: SGHRS, YFSETQ. The germline V and J ends were trimmed by 5 bases and 3 bases, with 11 bases remaining between them. CDR3 length: 13 residues. For the CDR3, the DNA is TGCGCCAGCAGGACAGTTGGGGAAGAGACCCAGTACTTC. It translates to CASRTVGEETQYF.

The chain combines TRBV6-6 with TRBJ2-7; 10 nucleotides align to TRBD1. V shed 8 bases, J shed 0 bases, and the junction held 7 bases outside the gene matches. Germline CDR1 and CDR2: MNHNY and SVGAGI (reference sequence). The CDR3 contains 15 residues. The CDR3 spells CASDSGDRGSYEQYF. The CDR3 nucleotides read TGTGCCAGCGACTCCGGGGACAGGGGCTCCTACGAGCAGTACTTC.

The genes are TRBV28 and TRBJ1-2; no clear D gene. Between the trimmed V and J ends, which lost 3 bases and 8 bases, there was a span of 16 bases. CDR1 is MDHEN, CDR2 SYDVKM, per germline. The CDR3 runs 14 residues. CDR3 residues: CASSFSRGGWGYTF. As DNA, the CDR3 is TGTGCCAGCAGTTTCTCGCGTGGCGGCTGGGGCTACACCTTC.

The chain combines TRBV5-1 with TRBJ2-5, with 7 bases fitting TRBD2. This CDR3 has 14 amino acids. With V trimmed by 4 bases and J by 5 bases, 8 bases remained unmatched. Germline V lookup: CDR1 SGHRS, CDR2 YFSETQ. The CDR3 nucleotides are TGCGCCAGCAGCCTTCGGGAGGCTCTCGAGACCCAGTACTTC. This gives the protein CASSLREALETQYF. The full variable domain, its missing parts supplied by reference TRBV5-1 and TRBJ2-5, is KAGVTQTPRYLIKTRGQQVTLSCSPISGHRSVSWYQQTPGQGLQFLFEYFSETQRNKGNFPGRFSGRQFSNSRSEMNVSTLELGDSALYLCASSLREALETQYFGPGTRLLVL.

The rearrangement links TRBV5-1 to TRBJ2-7; D perhaps matches TRBD2 (5 bases). V lost 5 bases and J lost 8, with 20 bases in between. The germline gives CDR1 SGHRS, CDR2 YFSETQ. This CDR3 has 14 residues. CDR3 nucleotide sequence: TGCGCCAGCAGAGTTCAGGAGGTACTTAGAAAGCAGTACTTC. Its protein is CASRVQEVLRKQYF.

This chain joins TRBV7-9 and TRBJ2-5; D unclear. The closer fit of TRBJ2-7 to the DNA end suggests the J call may be wrong. In germline, CDR1 is SEHNR, CDR2 FQNEAQ (reference sequence). The CDR3 totals 12 residues. In DNA form, the CDR3 reads TGTGCCAGCAGCTTATCTCGAGGCGAGCAGTACTTC. It yields the protein CASSLSRGEQYF.

V gene TRBV11-2 combines with J gene TRBJ2-7; a possible D gene is TRBD1 (5 bases). Germline lookup yields CDR1 SGHAT and CDR2 FQNNGV. Trimming cost V 1 base and J 1 base, with 8 bases left between them. This CDR3 comprises 14 residues. The CDR3 loop is CASSLVQGSYEQYF. For the CDR3, the DNA is TGTGCCAGCAGCTTAGTTCAGGGATCCTACGAGCAGTACTTC.

CDR3 sequence reads: CASSRLSGRSSYNEQFF. CDR3 DNA sequence: TGCGCCAGCAGCCGGCTTAGCGGGAGGAGCTCCTACAATGAGCAGTTCTTC. This chain uses TRBV5-1 with TRBJ2-1; TRBD2 matches 10 bases. This CDR3 comprises 17 residues. V lost 4 bases and J lost 0; bases outside the gene matches: 7. Germline V gene lookup returns CDR1 SGHRS and CDR2 YFSETQ.

The chain joins TRBV7-2 to TRBJ1-1; a possible D gene is TRBD1 (6 bases). The CDR3 is 13 amino acids. Germline V CDR1 and CDR2: SGHTA, FQGNSA. The V gene lost 5 bases and the J gene lost 0 bases, with 7 bases spanning the gap. The CDR3 is CASSTGMNTEAFF. DNA for the CDR3: TGTGCCAGCAGCACAGGGATGAACACTGAAGCTTTCTTT.

The chain has TRBV6-6 and TRBJ1-5; a weak D match, TRBD1 (5 bases). V dropped 5 bases and J dropped 3 bases, with 14 bases sitting between them. Per germline, CDR1 MNHNY and CDR2 SVGAGI (reference sequence). The CDR3 has 15 residues. The CDR3 protein is CASSRNQGINQPQHF. The CDR3 DNA follows: TGTGCCAGCAGTCGTAACCAGGGAATCAATCAGCCCCAGCATTTT.

The V call is TRBV27, the J call TRBJ1-5; no firm D call. The CDR3 extends over 17 amino acids. The V gene lost 8 bases and the J gene lost 3 bases, with 23 bases spanning the gap. Germline V CDR1 and CDR2: MNHEY, SMNVEV (reference sequence). The CDR3 bases are TGTGCCAGCGGGCCGGTAAGACCGAAACCATTCAATCAGCCCCAGCATTTT. Translated, it gives CASGPVRPKPFNQPQHF.

The chain uses TRBV30 and TRBJ1-2, with D possibly matching TRBD1 (6 bases). Trimming took off 1 base at V and 0 bases at J, with 9 bases between the two ends. The CDR3 is 14 residues long. Looked up from germline, CDR1 is GTSNPN and CDR2 is SVGIG (reference sequence). In nucleotides, the CDR3 is TGTGCCTGGAGTGAGGACAGTTCTAACTATGGCTACACCTTC. It encodes CAWSEDSSNYGYTF.

This clone was observed once. The V call is TRBV30, the J call TRBJ2-5, with D possibly matching TRBD2 (6 bases). CDR3 length: 15 residues. The ends were cut back, 0 bases at V and 4 bases at J, with 15 bases in the middle. Germline V gene sequence: CDR1 GTSNPN, CDR2 SVGIG (reference sequence). The CDR3 sequence: CAWSVFGGIGETQYF. For the CDR3, the DNA is TGTGCCTGGAGTGTTTTTGGGGGGATCGGAGAGACCCAGTACTTC. Full variable domain (rest looked up from reference TRBV30 and TRBJ2-5): SQTIHQWPATLVQPVGSPLSLECTVEGTSNPNLYWYRQAAGRGLQLLFYSVGIGQISSEVPQNLSASRPQDRQFILSSKKLLLSDSGFYLCAWSVFGGIGETQYFGPGTRLLVL.

This clone was picked up one time. The chain recombines TRBV20-1 with TRBJ1-1, with a weak D call TRBD1 (6 bases). This CDR3 is built from 11 residues. Germline CDR1 DFQATT, CDR2 SNEGSKA (reference sequence). V lost 6 bases and J 11 bases, leaving 16 bases between the germline ends. CDR3 in amino acids: CSADRPPRAFF. The CDR3 DNA reads TGCAGTGCAGACAGGCCCCCGCGGGCTTTCTTT.